Shown below are 14 T cell receptor beta chains from a single sample sequenced in a study of T cells in Graves' hyperthyroidism and ophthalmopathy. Researchers took RNA transcripts and amplified the TCR beta CDR3 regions from them. The primer set for the first-round RT-PCR of the TCR CDR3 was HTBI. TCRdb used MiXCR to reprocess the multiplex PCR reads, holding one entry per CDR3 protein. The sample holds around 720,000 distinct CDR3 sequences; roughly 32% are singletons and the top ten take roughly 31%. Sequencing was performed on blood. These receptors were collected from a woman aged 40 to 55 with Graves' hyperthyroidism.

This sequence joins TRBV7-9 and TRBJ2-7; 7 bases are a match to TRBD1. Germline trimming cut 5 bases from V and 0 bases from J; bases unmatched to any gene: 7. Germline V gene lookup returns CDR1 SEHNR and CDR2 FQNEAQ (reference sequence). CDR3 length: 15 residues. CDR3 in amino acids: CASSLLRQGSYEQYF. In DNA, the CDR3 is TGTGCCAGCAGCCTACTCCGACAGGGCTCCTACGAGCAGTACTTC.

The rearrangement joins TRBV12-3 or TRBV12-4 to TRBJ2-7; D perhaps matches TRBD1 (6 bases). V was trimmed by 6 bases and J by 1 base, leaving 13 bases between them. There are 14 residues in the CDR3. The CDR3 DNA reads TGTGCCAGCAGCCGAGCTGGACAGTCCTACGAGCAGTACTTC. Its protein product is CASSRAGQSYEQYF.

The rearrangement links TRBV25-1 to TRBJ2-7; D possibly corresponds to TRBD1 (8 bases). V lost 4 bases and J lost 3, with 31 bases in between. CDR3 length: 20 amino acids. CDR1 and CDR2 (germline): MGHDK, SYGVNS. This CDR3 reads CASSARRETGASGIGYEQYF. As DNA, the CDR3 is TGTGCCAGCAGTGCTAGACGGGAGACAGGGGCGAGCGGGATAGGCTACGAGCAGTACTTC.

The chain is built from TRBV19 and TRBJ1-5, with 7 bases matching TRBD1. Germline V CDR1 and CDR2: LNHDA, SQIVND (reference sequence). The J segment lost 2 bases and the V segment lost 5 bases, leaving 12 bases of the junction unmatched. The CDR3 runs to 17 residues. CDR3 sequence: CASSARQGVKRNQPQHF. The CDR3 nucleotides are TGTGCCAGTAGTGCCAGACAGGGCGTCAAGCGCAATCAGCCCCAGCATTTT.

Comment on this clonotype: A much larger clone lies one base from this, so it may be a read error. The chain is built from TRBV7-9 and TRBJ2-7, with a tentative D call TRBD1 (6 bases). V gave up 5 bases and J gave up 6 bases, with 11 bases separating them. Germline V CDR1 and CDR2: SEHNR, FQNEAQ (reference sequence). The CDR3 covers 12 residues. The CDR3 protein is CASSGPGVEQYF. The CDR3 DNA is TGTGCCAGCAGCGGGCCAGGGGTCGAGCAGTACTTC.

This clonotype was detected many times. The V gene is TRBV11-2, the J gene TRBJ1-1, with D perhaps TRBD1 (6 bases). With 6 bases removed from V and 1 base from J, the gap between germline ends came to 12 bases. The V gene's germline CDR1 is SGHAT and CDR2 FQNNGV. The CDR3 is 14 amino acids. CDR3 DNA sequence: TGTGCCAGCAGACACTACAGGGAGAACACTGAAGCTTTCTTT. Its protein product is CASRHYRENTEAFF.

Only a few counts were recorded for this clonotype. The chain uses TRBV19 and TRBJ2-7; D might be TRBD1 (5 bases). This CDR3 has 15 amino acids. Germline CDR1 reads LNHDA; CDR2 reads SQIVND (reference sequence). V lost 1 base, J lost 0 bases, and 10 bases lay in between. The CDR3 region has the DNA TGTGCCAGTAGTATAGTAGGGGCCGCCTCCTACGAGCAGTACTTC. Its protein product is CASSIVGAASYEQYF.

CDR3 bases: TGTGCCAGTAGTATCGACCTAGCGGGTAGCACAGATACGCAGTATTTT. Translated, it gives CASSIDLAGSTDTQYF. The chain carries TRBV19 and TRBJ2-3; 8 bases agree with TRBD2. Germline CDR1 reads LNHDA; CDR2 reads SQIVND (reference sequence). The CDR3 runs to 16 residues. The ends lost 3 bases at V and 0 bases at J; junction bases unmatched: 5.

This clonotype was observed a few times. The gene calls are TRBV5-1 and TRBJ2-7; a weak D match, TRBD1 (6 bases). V was pared by 1 base and J by 4 bases, with 18 bases between. This CDR3 contains 16 residues. Germline CDR1 is SGHRS and CDR2 is YFSETQ. CDR3 sequence reads: CASSLRRSGELYEQYF. As DNA, the CDR3 is TGCGCCAGCAGCTTGCGTCGGTCAGGGGAGCTATACGAGCAGTACTTC.

Points on this clonotype: At one of its ends the junction is not consistent with the germline gene, which may arise from a read error. The chain joins TRBV5-6 to TRBJ2-5; tentative D call: TRBD2 (5 bases). Looked up from germline, CDR1 is SGHDT and CDR2 is YYEEEE. The CDR3 contains 15 residues. DNA of the CDR3: TGTGCCAGCAGCTTGCCCTCCGGGATCCAAGAGACCCGGTACTTC. It translates to CASSLPSGIQETRYF.

Ten or more counts support this clonotype. The V gene is TRBV29-1, the J gene TRBJ2-5, with 8 bases aligning to TRBD1. With V trimmed by 3 bases and J by 2 bases, 5 bases remained unmatched. From germline, CDR1 is SQVTM and CDR2 ANQGSEA. This CDR3 region has 14 residues. The CDR3 is CSVDPRQGQETQYF. The CDR3, as DNA: TGCAGCGTTGATCCCCGACAGGGGCAAGAGACCCAGTACTTC.

There are many counts of this clonotype. The chain couples TRBV10-3 to TRBJ1-5; D remains unclear. The CDR3 consists of 15 residues. Deletions cut 2 bases from V and 1 base from J, with 9 bases between. Germline values: CDR1 ENHRY, CDR2 SYGVKD. The chain's CDR3 is CAISERQSSNQPQHF. CDR3 bases: TGTGCCATCAGTGAGAGGCAGTCCAGCAATCAGCCCCAGCATTTT.

CDR3 sequence: CSVDLIGYGYTF. In nucleotides, the CDR3 is TGCAGCGTTGACCTCATAGGGTATGGCTACACCTTC. The chain uses TRBV29-1 and TRBJ1-2; unclear D gene. The CDR3 has 12 residues. Trimming left V 3 bases short and J 5 bases short, with 10 bases between. Germline CDR1 is SQVTM and CDR2 is ANQGSEA.

The chain carries TRBV5-6 and TRBJ1-6, with D possibly being TRBD1 (6 bases). The CDR3 contains 17 residues. V dropped 1 base and J dropped 7 bases, with 18 bases sitting between them. The V gene's germline CDR1 is SGHDT and CDR2 YYEEEE. The CDR3 nucleotides read TGTGCCAGCAGCTTGATGGTTGGGGGCTGGGGGAATTCACCCCTCCACTTT. The encoded protein is CASSLMVGGWGNSPLHF. Variable domain in full (rest from reference TRBV5-6 and TRBJ1-6): DAGVTQSPTHLIKTRGQQVTLRCSPKSGHDTVSWYQQALGQGPQFIFQYYEEEERQRGNFPDRFSGHQFPNYSSELNVNALLLGDSALYLCASSLMVGGWGNSPLHFGNGTRLTVT.